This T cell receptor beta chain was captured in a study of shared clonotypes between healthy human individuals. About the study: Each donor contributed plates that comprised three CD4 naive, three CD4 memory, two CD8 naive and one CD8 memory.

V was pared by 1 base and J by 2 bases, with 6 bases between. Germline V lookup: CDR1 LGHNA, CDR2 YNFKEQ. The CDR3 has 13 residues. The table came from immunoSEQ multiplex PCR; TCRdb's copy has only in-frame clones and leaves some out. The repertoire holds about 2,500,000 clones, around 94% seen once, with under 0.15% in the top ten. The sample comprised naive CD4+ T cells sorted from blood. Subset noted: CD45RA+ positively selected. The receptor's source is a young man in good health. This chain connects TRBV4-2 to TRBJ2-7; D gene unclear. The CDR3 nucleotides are TGTGCCAGCAGCCAAGCCCTAACCTACGAGCAGTACTTC. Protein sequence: CASSQALTYEQYF.